The entry below gives a single T cell receptor (beta chain) sequence along with its context. This table comes from immunoSEQ multiplex PCR, and its TCRdb copy is limited to in-frame clones, with some not included. In the table there are tens of thousands of clones, just under 85% of which are singletons. This CDR3 has 14 amino acids. The V gene end was trimmed by 4 bases and the J gene end by 5 bases; junction bases not matched to a gene: 5. Per the germline V gene, CDR1 is MNHEY and CDR2 is SVGAGI. The entry originates in a study of control samples from healthy donors and cancer patients. The chain links TRBV6-5 to TRBJ1-1; 9 bases line up with TRBD1. This sequence originates from a man aged 25 to 45 in good health. Sample: blood. The DNA of the CDR3 is TGTGCCAGCAGTTGGGACAGGGTAGGAACTGAAGCTTTCTTT. It encodes CASSWDRVGTEAFF.